One sample yielded the 5 T cell receptor beta chains listed below, sequenced in a study of cytomegalovirus exposure and HLA in healthy donors. With 60 Vbeta and 13 Jbeta primers, the PCR was carried out. Profiling relied on immunoSEQ multiplex PCR, and the TCRdb table lists in-frame clones only, not all of them. The sample records approximately 180,000 clones, around 86% being singletons. Input material: PBMCs. Receptors originate from a woman aged 18-29 years in good health and CMV-seronegative.

CDR3 nucleotide sequence: TGTGCCTGGAGGGAGCTCCAGCCCTCAAGGGAGACCCAGTACTTC. Translated, it gives CAWRELQPSRETQYF. The chain links TRBV30 to TRBJ2-5; D call uncertain. The CDR3 runs to 15 residues. Germline CDR1 reads GTSNPN; CDR2 reads SVGIG (reference sequence). Between the trimmed V and J ends, which lost 3 bases and 5 bases, there was a span of 19 bases.

The chain carries TRBV29-1 and TRBJ2-5; D is perhaps TRBD1 (5 bases). The CDR3 totals 18 residues. Germline-derived CDR1 and CDR2 are SQVTM and ANQGSEA. The V end was cut by 6 bases, the J end by 0 bases, with 26 bases between. The CDR3 loop is CSVIAIRSAGHNQETQYF. The CDR3 DNA sequence: TGCAGCGTCATTGCAATACGGTCTGCAGGACACAACCAAGAGACCCAGTACTTC.

The chain employs TRBV19 and TRBJ2-1, with TRBD2 matching 8 bases. Germline CDR1 is LNHDA and CDR2 is SQIVND (reference sequence). Losses at the gene ends were 6 bases for V and 4 bases for J; bases not matched to a gene: 11. The CDR3 is made up of 16 amino acids. The CDR3 DNA reads as TGTGCCAGTAGCCCCGGGGATAGCGGGGTGTACAATGAGCAGTTCTTC. It specifies CASSPGDSGVYNEQFF.

The gene calls are TRBV5-6 and TRBJ2-7, with 11 bases fitting TRBD1. V was pared by 4 bases and J by 2 bases, with 5 bases of the junction left unmatched. The germline V gene has CDR1 SGHDT and CDR2 YYEEEE. This CDR3 region has 15 residues. The DNA of the CDR3 is TGTGCCAGCAGCATCCCGGGACAGGGGGCCTACGAGCAGTACTTC. Its translation: CASSIPGQGAYEQYF.

The rearrangement uses TRBV11-2 and TRBJ2-5, with 8 positions matching TRBD2. The CDR3 is made up of 17 amino acids. The ends lost 4 bases at V and 4 bases at J; junction bases unmatched: 14. Germline V CDR1 and CDR2: SGHAT, FQNNGV. CDR3 sequence: CASSSLPGGRYRETQYF. CDR3 DNA: TGTGCCAGCAGCTCCTTGCCGGGAGGGCGGTATCGAGAGACCCAGTACTTC.